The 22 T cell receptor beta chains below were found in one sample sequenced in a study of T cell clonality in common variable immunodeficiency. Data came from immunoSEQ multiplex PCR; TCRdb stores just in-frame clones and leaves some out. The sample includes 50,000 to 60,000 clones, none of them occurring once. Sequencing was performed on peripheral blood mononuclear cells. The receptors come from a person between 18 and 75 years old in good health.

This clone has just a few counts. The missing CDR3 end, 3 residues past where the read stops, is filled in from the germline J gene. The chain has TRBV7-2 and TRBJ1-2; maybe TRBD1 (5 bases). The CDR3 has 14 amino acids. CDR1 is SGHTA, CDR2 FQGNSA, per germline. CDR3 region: CASSPFGGGNDYTF. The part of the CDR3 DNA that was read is TGTGCCAGCAGCCCGTTTGGTGGGGGGAATGAC.

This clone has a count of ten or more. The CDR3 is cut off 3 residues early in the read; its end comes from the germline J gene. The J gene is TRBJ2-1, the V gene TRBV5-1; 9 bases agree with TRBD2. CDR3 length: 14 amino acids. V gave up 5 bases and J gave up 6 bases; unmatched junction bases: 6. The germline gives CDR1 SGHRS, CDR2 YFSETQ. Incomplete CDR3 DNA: TGCGCCAGCAGAAAGGTAGCGGGGGTCAATGAG. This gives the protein CASRKVAGVNE. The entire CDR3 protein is CASRKVAGVNEQFF.

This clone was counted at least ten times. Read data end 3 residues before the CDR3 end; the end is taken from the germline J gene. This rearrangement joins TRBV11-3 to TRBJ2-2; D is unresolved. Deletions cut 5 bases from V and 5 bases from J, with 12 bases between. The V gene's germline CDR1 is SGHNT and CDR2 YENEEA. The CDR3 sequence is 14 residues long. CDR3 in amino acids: CASSRDRGTGELFF. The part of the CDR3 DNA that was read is TGTGCCAGCAGCCGCGATCGTGGTACCGGGGAG.

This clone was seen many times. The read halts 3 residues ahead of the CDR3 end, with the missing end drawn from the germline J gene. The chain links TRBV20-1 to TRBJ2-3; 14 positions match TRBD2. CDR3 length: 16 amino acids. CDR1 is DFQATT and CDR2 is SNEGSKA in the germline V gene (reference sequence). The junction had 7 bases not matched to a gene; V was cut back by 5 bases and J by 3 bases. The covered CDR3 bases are TGCAGTGCTCCTAGACTAGCGGGAGGGGGGACAGATACG. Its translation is CSAPRLAGGGTDT. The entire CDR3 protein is CSAPRLAGGGTDTQYF.

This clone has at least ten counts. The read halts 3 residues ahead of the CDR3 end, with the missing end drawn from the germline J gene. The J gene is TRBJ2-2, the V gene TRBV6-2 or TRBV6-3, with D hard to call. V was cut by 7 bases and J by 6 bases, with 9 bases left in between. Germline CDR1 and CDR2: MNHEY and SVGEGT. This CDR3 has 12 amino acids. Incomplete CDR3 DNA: TGTGCCAGCAACGTTAGGGCCGGGGAG. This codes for CASNVRAGE. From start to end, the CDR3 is CASNVRAGELFF.

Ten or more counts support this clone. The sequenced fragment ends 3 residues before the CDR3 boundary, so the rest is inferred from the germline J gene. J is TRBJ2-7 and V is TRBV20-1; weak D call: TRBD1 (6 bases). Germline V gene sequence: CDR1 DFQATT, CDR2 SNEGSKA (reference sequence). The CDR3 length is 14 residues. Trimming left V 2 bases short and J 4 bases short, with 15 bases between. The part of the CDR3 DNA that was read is TGCAGTGCTAGATCGGACAGCGAAGCTTACGAG. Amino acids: CSARSDSEAYE. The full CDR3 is CSARSDSEAYEQYF.

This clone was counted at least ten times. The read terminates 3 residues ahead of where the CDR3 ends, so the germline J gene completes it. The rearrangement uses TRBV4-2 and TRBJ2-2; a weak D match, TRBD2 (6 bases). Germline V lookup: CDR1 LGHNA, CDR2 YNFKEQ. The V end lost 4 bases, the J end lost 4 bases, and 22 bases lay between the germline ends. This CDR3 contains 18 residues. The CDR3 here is CASSRPFLGGRSTGELFF. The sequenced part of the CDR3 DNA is TGTGCCAGCAGCCGGCCGTTCCTGGGGGGTCGTAGCACCGGGGAG.

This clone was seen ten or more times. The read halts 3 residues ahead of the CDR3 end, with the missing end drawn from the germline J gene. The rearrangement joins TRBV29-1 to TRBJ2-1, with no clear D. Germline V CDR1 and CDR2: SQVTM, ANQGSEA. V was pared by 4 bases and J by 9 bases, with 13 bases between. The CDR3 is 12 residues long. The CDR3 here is CSVGPREGEQFF. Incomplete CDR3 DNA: TGCAGCGTTGGGCCTCGAGAAGGTGAG.

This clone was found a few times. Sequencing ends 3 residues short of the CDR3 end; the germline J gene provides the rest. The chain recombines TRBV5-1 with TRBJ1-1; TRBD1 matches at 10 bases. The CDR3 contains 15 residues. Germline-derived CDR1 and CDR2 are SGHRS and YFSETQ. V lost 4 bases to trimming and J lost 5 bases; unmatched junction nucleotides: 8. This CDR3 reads CASSGGTGVGTEAFF. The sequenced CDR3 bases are TGCGCCAGCAGCGGTGGGACAGGGGTAGGAACTGAA. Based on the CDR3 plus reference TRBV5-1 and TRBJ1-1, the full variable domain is KAGVTQTPRYLIKTRGQQVTLSCSPISGHRSVSWYQQTPGQGLQFLFEYFSETQRNKGNFPGRFSGRQFSNSRSEMNVSTLELGDSALYLCASSGGTGVGTEAFFGQGTRLTVV.

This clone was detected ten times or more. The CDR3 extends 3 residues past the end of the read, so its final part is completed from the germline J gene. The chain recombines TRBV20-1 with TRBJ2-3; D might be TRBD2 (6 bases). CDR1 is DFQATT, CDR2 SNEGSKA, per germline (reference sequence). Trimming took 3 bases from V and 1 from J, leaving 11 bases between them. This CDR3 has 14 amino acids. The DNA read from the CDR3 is TGCAGTGCTAGGAACGGGGAGGGCACAGATACG. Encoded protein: CSARNGEGTDT. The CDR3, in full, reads CSARNGEGTDTQYF.

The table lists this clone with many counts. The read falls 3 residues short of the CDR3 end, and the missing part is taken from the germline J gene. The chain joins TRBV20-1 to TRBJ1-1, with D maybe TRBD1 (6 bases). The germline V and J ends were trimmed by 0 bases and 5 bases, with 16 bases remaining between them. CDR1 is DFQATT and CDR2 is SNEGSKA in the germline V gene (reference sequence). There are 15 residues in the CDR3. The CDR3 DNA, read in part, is TGCAGTGCTAGAGATGGTACAGGGAGGGATACTGAA. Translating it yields CSARDGTGRDTE. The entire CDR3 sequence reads CSARDGTGRDTEAFF.

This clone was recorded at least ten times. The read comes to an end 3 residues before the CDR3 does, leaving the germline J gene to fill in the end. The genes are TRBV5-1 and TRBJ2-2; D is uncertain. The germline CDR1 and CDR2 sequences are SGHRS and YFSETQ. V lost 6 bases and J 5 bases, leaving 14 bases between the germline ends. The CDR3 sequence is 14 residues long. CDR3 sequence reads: CASTHVSDTGELFF. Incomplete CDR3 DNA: TGCGCCAGCACCCACGTCAGCGATACCGGGGAG.

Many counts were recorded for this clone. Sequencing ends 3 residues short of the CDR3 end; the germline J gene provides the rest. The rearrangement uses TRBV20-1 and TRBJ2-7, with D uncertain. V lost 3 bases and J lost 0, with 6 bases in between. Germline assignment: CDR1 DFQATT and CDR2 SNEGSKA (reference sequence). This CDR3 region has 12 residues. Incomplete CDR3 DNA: TGCAGTGCTAGGGCCCCCTCCTACGAG. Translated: CSARAPSYE. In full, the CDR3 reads CSARAPSYEQYF.

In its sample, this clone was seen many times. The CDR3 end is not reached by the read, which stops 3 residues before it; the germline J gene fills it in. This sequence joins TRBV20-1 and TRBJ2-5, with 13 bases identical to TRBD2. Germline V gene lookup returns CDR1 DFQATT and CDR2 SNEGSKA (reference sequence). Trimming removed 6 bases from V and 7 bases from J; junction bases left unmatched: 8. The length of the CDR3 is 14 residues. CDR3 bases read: TGCAGTGCCCTGGGACTAGCGGGATTGGGGACC. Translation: CSALGLAGLGT. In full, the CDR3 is CSALGLAGLGTQYF.

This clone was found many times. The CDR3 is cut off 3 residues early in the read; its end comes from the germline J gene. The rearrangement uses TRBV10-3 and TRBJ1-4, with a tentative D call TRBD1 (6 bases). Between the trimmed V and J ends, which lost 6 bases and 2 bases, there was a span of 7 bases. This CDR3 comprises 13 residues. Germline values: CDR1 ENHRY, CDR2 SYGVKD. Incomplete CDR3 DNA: TGTGCCATCAGGACAGGTACTAATGAAAAA. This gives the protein CAIRTGTNEK. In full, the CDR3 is CAIRTGTNEKLFF.

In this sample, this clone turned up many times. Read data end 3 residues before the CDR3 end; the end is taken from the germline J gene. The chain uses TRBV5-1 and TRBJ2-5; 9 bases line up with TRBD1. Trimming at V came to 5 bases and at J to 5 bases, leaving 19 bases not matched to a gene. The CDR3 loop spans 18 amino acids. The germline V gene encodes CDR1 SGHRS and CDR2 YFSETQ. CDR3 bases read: TGCGCCAGCAGTTCAACGGGCCTGACTGACAGGGGGGGGGAGACC. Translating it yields CASSSTGLTDRGGET. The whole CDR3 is CASSSTGLTDRGGETQYF.

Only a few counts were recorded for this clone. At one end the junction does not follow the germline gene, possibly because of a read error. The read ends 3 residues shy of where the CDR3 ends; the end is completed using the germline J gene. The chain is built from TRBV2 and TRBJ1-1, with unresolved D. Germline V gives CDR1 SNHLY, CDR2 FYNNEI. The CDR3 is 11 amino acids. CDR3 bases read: TGTACCAGCAGTCCAGTTACTGAA. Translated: CTSSPVTE. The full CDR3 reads CTSSPVTEAFF.

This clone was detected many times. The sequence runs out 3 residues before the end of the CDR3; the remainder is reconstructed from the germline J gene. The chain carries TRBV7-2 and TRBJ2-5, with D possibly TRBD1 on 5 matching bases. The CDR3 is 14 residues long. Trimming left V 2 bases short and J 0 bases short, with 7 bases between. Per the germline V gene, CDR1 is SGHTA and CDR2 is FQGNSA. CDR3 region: CASSLFRDQETQYF. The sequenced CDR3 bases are TGTGCCAGCAGCTTATTCAGGGACCAAGAGACC.

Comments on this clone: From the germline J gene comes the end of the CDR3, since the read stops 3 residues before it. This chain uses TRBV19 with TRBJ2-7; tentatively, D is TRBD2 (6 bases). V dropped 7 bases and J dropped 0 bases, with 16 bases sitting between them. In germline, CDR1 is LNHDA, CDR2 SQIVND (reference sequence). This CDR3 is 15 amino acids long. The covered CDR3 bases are TGTGCCAGTATGCCGGGGGATGGCAGCTCCTACGAG. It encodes CASMPGDGSSYE. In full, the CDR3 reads CASMPGDGSSYEQYF.

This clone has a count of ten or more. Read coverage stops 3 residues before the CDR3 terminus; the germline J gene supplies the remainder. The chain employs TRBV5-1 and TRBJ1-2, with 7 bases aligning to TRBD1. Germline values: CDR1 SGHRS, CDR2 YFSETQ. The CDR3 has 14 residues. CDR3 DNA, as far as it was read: TGCGCCAGCAGCACCTTAGACGTGGGACAGGGC. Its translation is CASSTLDVGQG. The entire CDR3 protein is CASSTLDVGQGYTF. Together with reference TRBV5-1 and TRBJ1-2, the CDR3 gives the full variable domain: KAGVTQTPRYLIKTRGQQVTLSCSPISGHRSVSWYQQTPGQGLQFLFEYFSETQRNKGNFPGRFSGRQFSNSRSEMNVSTLELGDSALYLCASSTLDVGQGYTFGSGTRLTVV.

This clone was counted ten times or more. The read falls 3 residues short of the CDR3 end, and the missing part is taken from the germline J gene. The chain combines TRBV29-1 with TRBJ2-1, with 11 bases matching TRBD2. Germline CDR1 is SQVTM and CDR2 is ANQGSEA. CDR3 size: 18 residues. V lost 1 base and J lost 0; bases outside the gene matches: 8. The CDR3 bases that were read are TGCAGCGTTGAAGGACTAGCGGGATACAAGGGCTCCTACAATGAG. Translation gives CSVEGLAGYKGSYNE. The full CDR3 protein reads CSVEGLAGYKGSYNEQFF.

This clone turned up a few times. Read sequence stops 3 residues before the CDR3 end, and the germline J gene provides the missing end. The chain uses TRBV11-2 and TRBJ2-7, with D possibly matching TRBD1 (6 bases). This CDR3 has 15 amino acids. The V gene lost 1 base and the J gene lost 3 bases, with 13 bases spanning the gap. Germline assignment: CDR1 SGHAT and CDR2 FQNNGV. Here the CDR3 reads CASSLVQGFGYEQYF. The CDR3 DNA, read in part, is TGTGCCAGCAGCTTAGTACAGGGATTCGGCTACGAG.